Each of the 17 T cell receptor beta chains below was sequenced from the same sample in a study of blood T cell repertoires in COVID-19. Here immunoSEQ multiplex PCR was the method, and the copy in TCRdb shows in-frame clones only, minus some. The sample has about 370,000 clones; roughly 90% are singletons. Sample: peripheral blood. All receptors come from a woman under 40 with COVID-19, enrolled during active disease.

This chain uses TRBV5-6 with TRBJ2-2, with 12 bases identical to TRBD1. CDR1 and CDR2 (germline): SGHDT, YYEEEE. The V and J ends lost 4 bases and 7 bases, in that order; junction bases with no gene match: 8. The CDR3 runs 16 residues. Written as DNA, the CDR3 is TGTGCCAGCAGCACGAGGGACAGGGGGCGGGGCGGGGAGCTGTTTTTT. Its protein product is CASSTRDRGRGGELFF.

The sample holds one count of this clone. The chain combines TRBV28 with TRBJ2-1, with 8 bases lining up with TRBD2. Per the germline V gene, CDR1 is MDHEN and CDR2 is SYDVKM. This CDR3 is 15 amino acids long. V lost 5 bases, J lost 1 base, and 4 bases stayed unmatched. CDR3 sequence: CASSLRGRSYNEQFF. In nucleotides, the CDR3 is TGTGCCAGCAGTCTCCGCGGGAGGTCCTACAATGAGCAGTTCTTC.

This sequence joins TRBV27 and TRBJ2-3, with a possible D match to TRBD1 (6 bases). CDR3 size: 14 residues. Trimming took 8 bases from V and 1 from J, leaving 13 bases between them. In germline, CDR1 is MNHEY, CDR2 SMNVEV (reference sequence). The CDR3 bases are TGTGCCAGCGGCCTACAGGGAGGCACAGATACGCAGTATTTT. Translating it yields CASGLQGGTDTQYF.

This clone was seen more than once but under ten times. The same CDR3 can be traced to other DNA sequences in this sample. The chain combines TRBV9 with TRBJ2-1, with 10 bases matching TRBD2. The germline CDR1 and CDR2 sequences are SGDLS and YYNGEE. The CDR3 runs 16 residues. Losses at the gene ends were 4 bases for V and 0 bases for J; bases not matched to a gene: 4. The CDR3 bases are TGTGCCAGCAGCCCCAGACTAGCGGGCTCCTACAATGAGCAGTTCTTC. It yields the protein CASSPRLAGSYNEQFF.

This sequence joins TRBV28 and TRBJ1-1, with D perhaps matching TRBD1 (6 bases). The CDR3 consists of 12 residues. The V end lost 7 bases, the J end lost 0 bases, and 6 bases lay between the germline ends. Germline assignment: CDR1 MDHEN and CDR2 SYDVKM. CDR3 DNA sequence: TGTGCCAGCAAGGGGGTGAACACTGAAGCTTTCTTT. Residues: CASKGVNTEAFF.

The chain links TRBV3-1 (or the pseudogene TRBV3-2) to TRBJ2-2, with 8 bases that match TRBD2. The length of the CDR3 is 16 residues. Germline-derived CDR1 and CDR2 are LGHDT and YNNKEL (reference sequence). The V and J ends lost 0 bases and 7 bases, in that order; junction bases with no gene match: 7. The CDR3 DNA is TGTGCCAGCAGCCAAGATTGGGGACTAGGAGGCGGGGAGCTGTTTTTT. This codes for CASSQDWGLGGGELFF.

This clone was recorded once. The CDR3 loop is CAWTLQGAVGYTF. The CDR3 DNA sequence: TGTGCCTGGACTCTGCAGGGGGCCGTTGGCTACACCTTC. The chain uses TRBV30 and TRBJ1-2, with 8 bases aligning to TRBD1. Germline V CDR1 and CDR2: GTSNPN, SVGIG (reference sequence). This CDR3 is 13 amino acids long. Trimming at V came to 4 bases and at J to 7 bases, leaving 8 bases not matched to a gene.

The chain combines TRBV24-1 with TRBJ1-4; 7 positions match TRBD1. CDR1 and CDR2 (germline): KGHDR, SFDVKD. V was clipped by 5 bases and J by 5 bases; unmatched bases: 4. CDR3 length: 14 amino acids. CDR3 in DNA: TGTGCCACCAGTGGTGGACAGGACAATGAAAAACTGTTTTTT. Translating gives CATSGGQDNEKLFF.

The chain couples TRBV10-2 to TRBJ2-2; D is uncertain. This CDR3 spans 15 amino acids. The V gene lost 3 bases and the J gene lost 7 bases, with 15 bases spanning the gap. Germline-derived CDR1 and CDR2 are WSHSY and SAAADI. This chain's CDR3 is CASSEVGTNVGELFF. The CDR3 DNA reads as TGCGCCAGCAGTGAAGTAGGAACTAATGTCGGGGAGCTGTTTTTT.

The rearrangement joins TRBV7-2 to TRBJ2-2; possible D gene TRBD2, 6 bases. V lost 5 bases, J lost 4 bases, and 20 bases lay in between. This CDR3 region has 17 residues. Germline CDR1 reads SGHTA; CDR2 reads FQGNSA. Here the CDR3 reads CASSRQPTSSSTGELFF. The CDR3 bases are TGTGCCAGCAGCCGTCAGCCCACTAGCTCTTCCACCGGGGAGCTGTTTTTT.

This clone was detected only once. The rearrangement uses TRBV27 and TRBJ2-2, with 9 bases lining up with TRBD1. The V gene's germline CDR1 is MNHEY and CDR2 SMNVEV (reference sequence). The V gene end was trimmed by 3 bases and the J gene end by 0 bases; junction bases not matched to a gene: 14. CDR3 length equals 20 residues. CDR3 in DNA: TGTGCCAGCAGTTTCATACCTCCGGACAGGGGACCACCGAACACCGGGGAGCTGTTTTTT. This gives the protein CASSFIPPDRGPPNTGELFF.

The chain's CDR3 is CASSYGGMGTEAFF. Here the CDR3 DNA reads TGTGCCAGCAGTTACGGGGGGATGGGCACTGAAGCTTTCTTT. The V and J genes are TRBV6-5 and TRBJ1-1; perhaps TRBD1 as D (5 bases). CDR1 and CDR2 from the germline V gene are MNHEY and SVGAGI. CDR3 length: 14 residues. Trimming took off 2 bases at V and 4 bases at J, with 11 bases between the two ends.

The CDR3 loop reads CSVEDSPGGITYGYTF. The CDR3 region has the DNA TGCAGCGTTGAAGATTCCCCAGGGGGGATTACCTATGGCTACACCTTC. The rearrangement uses TRBV29-1 and TRBJ1-2, with 7 bases matching TRBD1. The length of the CDR3 is 16 residues. V lost 0 bases and J lost 4; bases outside the gene matches: 11. The germline gives CDR1 SQVTM, CDR2 ANQGSEA.

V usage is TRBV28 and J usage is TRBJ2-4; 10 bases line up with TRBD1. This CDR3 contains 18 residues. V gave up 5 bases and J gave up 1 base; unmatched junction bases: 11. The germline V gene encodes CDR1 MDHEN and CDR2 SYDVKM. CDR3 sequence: CASSLPHDRGLAKNIQYF. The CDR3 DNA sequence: TGTGCCAGCAGTCTACCGCATGACAGGGGGCTCGCCAAAAACATTCAGTACTTC. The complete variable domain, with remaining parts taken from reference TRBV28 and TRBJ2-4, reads DVKVTQSSRYLVKRTGEKVFLECVQDMDHENMFWYRQDPGLGLRLIYFSYDVKMKEKGDIPEGYSVSREKKERFSLILESASTNQTSMYLCASSLPHDRGLAKNIQYFGAGTRLSVL.

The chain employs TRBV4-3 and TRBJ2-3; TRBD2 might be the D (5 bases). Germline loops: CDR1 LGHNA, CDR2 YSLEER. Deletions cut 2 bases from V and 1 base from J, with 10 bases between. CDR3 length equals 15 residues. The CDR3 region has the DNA TGCGCCAGCAGCCAATCCGGGATGGGCACAGATACGCAGTATTTT. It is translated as CASSQSGMGTDTQYF.

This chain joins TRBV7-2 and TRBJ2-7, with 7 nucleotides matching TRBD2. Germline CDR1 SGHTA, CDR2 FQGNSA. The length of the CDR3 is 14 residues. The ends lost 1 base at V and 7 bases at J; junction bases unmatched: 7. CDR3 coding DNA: TGTGCCAGCAGCTTAGGTGCGGGAGTTCTTGAGCAGTACGTC. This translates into CASSLGAGVLEQYV.

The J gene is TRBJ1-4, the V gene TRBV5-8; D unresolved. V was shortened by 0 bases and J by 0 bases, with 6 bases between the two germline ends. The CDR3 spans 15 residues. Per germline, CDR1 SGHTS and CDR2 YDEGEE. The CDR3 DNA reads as TGTGCCAGCAGCTTGGGAGTCTCAACTAATGAAAAACTGTTTTTT. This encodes CASSLGVSTNEKLFF.